These 16 T cell receptor beta chains share one sample of origin, sequenced in a study of identical twins. Each CDR3 protein gets one entry after TCRdb re-called the 5' RACE reads with MiXCR. Of a few hundred thousand distinct CDR3 sequences in the sample, 9.5% to 10% were seen once. The same data also went into a second study, on yellow fever vaccine responses in identical twins.

The source material was PBMCs. These receptors all come from a woman between 18 and 29 years old in good health.

There are many counts of this clonotype. The chain carries TRBV12-3 or TRBV12-4 and TRBJ1-2; 7 positions agree with TRBD1. The junction had 18 bases not matched to a gene; V was cut back by 3 bases and J by 8 bases. The CDR3 is made up of 17 amino acids. CDR3 region: CASSFSPGQPPPLGYTF. The CDR3 region has the DNA TGTGCCAGCAGTTTCTCCCCGGGACAGCCCCCTCCCCTGGGCTACACCTTC.

This clonotype was recorded many times. This chain links TRBV5-1 with TRBJ1-1; no clear D. This CDR3 is built from 14 residues. V was cut by 6 bases and J by 0 bases, with 12 bases left in between. Looked up from germline, CDR1 is SGHRS and CDR2 is YFSETQ. CDR3 sequence (DNA): TGCGCCAGCAAGTTACAGCACATGAACACTGAAGCTTTCTTT. Its protein is CASKLQHMNTEAFF.

This clonotype was detected many times. V is TRBV10-3 and J is TRBJ1-2; TRBD1 agrees at 7 bases. The germline V gene encodes CDR1 ENHRY and CDR2 SYGVKD. V lost 11 bases to trimming and J lost 4 bases; unmatched junction nucleotides: 13. The CDR3 has 14 amino acids. The CDR3 region is CASKRGQGIYGYTF. In DNA, the CDR3 is TGTGCCTCTAAAAGGGGGCAGGGAATCTATGGCTACACCTTC.

In its sample, this clonotype was seen many times. The rearrangement links TRBV12-3 or TRBV12-4 to TRBJ2-2; perhaps TRBD2 as D (5 bases). V was trimmed by 5 bases and J by 7 bases, leaving 20 bases between them. The CDR3 runs to 16 residues. The CDR3 DNA sequence: TGTGCCAGCAGTCGCTTAGCGCCCGGGTCGTTCGGGGAGCTGTTTTTT. This translates into CASSRLAPGSFGELFF.

This clonotype was detected ten times or more. The chain employs TRBV20-1 and TRBJ1-5; 8 nucleotides agree with TRBD1. The CDR3 consists of 14 residues. V lost 4 bases to trimming and J lost 4 bases; unmatched junction nucleotides: 6. The germline gives CDR1 DFQATT, CDR2 SNEGSKA (reference sequence). Written as DNA, the CDR3 is TGCAGTGCTACGGACAGGGAAGTAAATCAGCCCCAGCATTTT. This gives the protein CSATDREVNQPQHF.

In its sample, this clonotype was seen a few times. The chain carries TRBV7-2 and TRBJ2-1; D unresolved. Germline CDR1 reads SGHTA; CDR2 reads FQGNSA. The CDR3 has 15 amino acids. V lost 1 base, J lost 15 bases, and 22 bases lay in between. The CDR3 DNA follows: TGTGCCAGCAGCTTAGAGCCCTCGTCTATGAGTCATCTGTTCTTC. It yields the protein CASSLEPSSMSHLFF.

This clonotype was counted a few times. The chain uses TRBV7-2 and TRBJ2-3; TRBD1 aligns across 7 bases. Germline CDR1 SGHTA, CDR2 FQGNSA. V was clipped by 2 bases and J by 4 bases; unmatched bases: 6. The CDR3 spans 15 residues. This CDR3 reads CASSLRGRSADTQYF. CDR3 DNA sequence: TGTGCCAGCAGCTTAAGGGGGCGGAGTGCAGATACGCAGTATTTT.

V and J are TRBV20-1 and TRBJ2-3, with 8 bases fitting TRBD2. Germline loops: CDR1 DFQATT, CDR2 SNEGSKA (reference sequence). V lost 4 bases, J lost 0 bases, and 9 bases stayed unmatched. There are 16 residues in the CDR3. CDR3 in DNA: TGCAGTGCTACTTGGCGGGTAGCGGGGAGCACAGATACGCAGTATTTT. Its protein is CSATWRVAGSTDTQYF.

This clonotype has a count of ten or more. This rearrangement joins TRBV27 to TRBJ2-3, with a weak D call TRBD1 (6 bases). CDR3 size: 14 residues. V lost 4 bases and J 6 bases, leaving 14 bases between the germline ends. Germline CDR1 and CDR2: MNHEY and SMNVEV (reference sequence). CDR3 residues: CASSSDGQYDTQYF. The CDR3 nucleotides are TGTGCCAGCAGTTCGGACGGACAGTATGATACGCAGTATTTT.

This clonotype was picked up a small number of times. The chain links TRBV11-3 to TRBJ2-3, with 8 positions matching TRBD2. The V gene end was trimmed by 5 bases and the J gene end by 2 bases; junction bases not matched to a gene: 9. In germline, CDR1 is SGHNT, CDR2 YENEEA. The CDR3 length is 16 residues. The CDR3 sequence: CASSPGLDRSTDTQYF. The CDR3, as DNA: TGTGCCAGCAGCCCGGGACTAGACAGATCCACAGATACGCAGTATTTT.

The chain has TRBV6-1 and TRBJ1-1; D remains ambiguous. In germline, CDR1 is MNHNS, CDR2 SASEGT. With 2 bases removed from V and 1 base from J, the gap between germline ends came to 14 bases. This CDR3 region has 16 residues. Written as DNA, the CDR3 is TGTGCCAGCAGTGAATTCTCCGGACCGAAGAACACTGAAGCTTTCTTT. Translating it yields CASSEFSGPKNTEAFF.

This chain uses TRBV28 with TRBJ2-4; a weak D match, TRBD1 (5 bases). The germline V gene encodes CDR1 MDHEN and CDR2 SYDVKM. The V gene lost 2 bases and the J gene lost 4 bases, with 9 bases spanning the gap. This CDR3 region has 14 residues. CDR3 in amino acids: CASSLRAGKNIQYF. CDR3 nucleotides: TGTGCCAGCAGTTTAAGGGCAGGGAAAAACATTCAGTACTTC. The entire variable domain, with the rest obtained from reference TRBV28 and TRBJ2-4, is as follows: DVKVTQSSRYLVKRTGEKVFLECVQDMDHENMFWYRQDPGLGLRLIYFSYDVKMKEKGDIPEGYSVSREKKERFSLILESASTNQTSMYLCASSLRAGKNIQYFGAGTRLSVL.

V gene TRBV6-5 combines with J gene TRBJ2-5, with 8 bases matching TRBD2. The CDR3 sequence is 16 residues long. Germline V gene data show CDR1 as MNHEY and CDR2 as SVGAGI. Losses at the gene ends were 2 bases for V and 2 bases for J; bases not matched to a gene: 7. The CDR3 region is CASSYGSSGAQETQYF. CDR3 DNA: TGTGCCAGCAGTTACGGGAGTAGCGGGGCTCAAGAGACCCAGTACTTC.

This clonotype occurred many times. The gene calls are TRBV29-1 and TRBJ2-3, with 8 bases aligning to TRBD1. Germline V gene data show CDR1 as SQVTM and CDR2 as ANQGSEA. The CDR3 totals 15 residues. V dropped 3 bases and J dropped 4; count of bases not matched to a gene: 9. CDR3 in DNA: TGCAGCGTTGAGGACAGGGCCCGCGGCGCAGATACGCAGTATTTT. Amino acids: CSVEDRARGADTQYF.

The sample holds a few counts of this clonotype. CDR3 protein: CSARGSGGSPGASYNEQFF. In DNA form, the CDR3 reads TGCAGTGCTAGGGGGTCGGGCGGGAGCCCTGGGGCTTCCTACAATGAGCAGTTCTTC. The rearrangement links TRBV20-1 to TRBJ2-1; 7 bases agree with TRBD2. The V segment lost 3 bases and the J segment 1 base; nucleotides outside the gene matches: 18. This CDR3 is 19 amino acids long. Germline values: CDR1 DFQATT, CDR2 SNEGSKA (reference sequence).

This clonotype was seen repeatedly, ten times or more. V gene TRBV5-1 combines with J gene TRBJ1-1; D not certain. This CDR3 is 12 amino acids long. Trimming removed 3 bases at V and 9 bases at J, with 12 bases between. CDR1 SGHRS and CDR2 YFSETQ come from the germline V gene. In nucleotides, the CDR3 is TGCGCCAGCAGCTCGGACCGGGAAAAAGCTTTCTTT. As protein: CASSSDREKAFF.